This T cell receptor beta chain was recorded in a study of control samples from healthy donors and cancer patients. TCRdb keeps only in-frame clones here, not all; method: immunoSEQ multiplex PCR. The data contain some 100,000 clones, 90% of them seen just once; the ten biggest clones take up roughly 4.5%. Sequences were obtained from blood. The clonotype originates from a human donor in good health. The donor label of this sample is uncertain.

CDR3 nucleotide sequence: TGTGCCTGGGCCGGAATTGGAAATGAGCAGTTCTTC. Its protein is CAWAGIGNEQFF. The gene calls are TRBV30 and TRBJ2-1; D ambiguous. This CDR3 region has 12 residues. Deletions cut 5 bases from V and 7 bases from J, with 12 bases between. Germline assignment: CDR1 GTSNPN and CDR2 SVGIG (reference sequence).